This T cell receptor (beta chain) was documented in a study of T cells in Graves' hyperthyroidism and ophthalmopathy. Across the whole study: Peripheral blood collection took place at initial diagnosis, before any treatment.

Findings of the study overall: Among clonotypes expanded in thyroid above 0.001, most were also found in blood.

On the basis of clinical symptoms, serum thyroxine and TRAb, thyroid ultrasound and orbital computed tomography, diagnoses were made. The CDR3 contains 15 residues. Germline V gene lookup returns CDR1 MNHEY and CDR2 SMNVEV (reference sequence). Losses at the gene ends were 11 bases for V and 4 bases for J; bases not matched to a gene: 16. This clonotype occurred a few times. The antigen remains undetermined. RNA transcripts were the template for amplifying TCR beta CDR3 regions. The HTBI primer set was used in a first-round RT-PCR of the TCR CDR3. Each CDR3 protein is one row after TCRdb ran MiXCR on the multiplex PCR reads. This table holds about 690,000 distinct CDR3 sequences, 15% to 20% found once.

The sequencing sample was made of blood. The receptor comes from a man aged 50-60 years with Graves' hyperthyroidism. The chain couples TRBV27 to TRBJ1-1; 7 nucleotides line up with TRBD1. This CDR3 is CAAGLWKGATTEAFF. The CDR3 bases are TGTGCCGCGGGCTTATGGAAGGGGGCCACCACTGAAGCTTTCTTT.